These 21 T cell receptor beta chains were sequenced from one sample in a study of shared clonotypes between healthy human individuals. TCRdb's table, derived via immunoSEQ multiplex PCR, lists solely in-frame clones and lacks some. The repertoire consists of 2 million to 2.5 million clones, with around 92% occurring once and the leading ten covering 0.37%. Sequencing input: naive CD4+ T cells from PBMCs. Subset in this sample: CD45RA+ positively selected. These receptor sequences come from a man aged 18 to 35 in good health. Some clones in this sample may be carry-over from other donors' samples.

CDR3 region: CASSAGSDQPQHF. The CDR3 DNA follows: TGCGCCAGCAGTGCAGGGTCGGATCAGCCCCAGCATTTT. The rearrangement links TRBV10-1 to TRBJ1-5; D possibly corresponds to TRBD1 (5 bases). Germline CDR1 reads WNHNN; CDR2 reads SYGVQD (reference sequence). V lost 4 bases, J lost 5 bases, and 9 bases lay in between. This CDR3 is 13 amino acids long.

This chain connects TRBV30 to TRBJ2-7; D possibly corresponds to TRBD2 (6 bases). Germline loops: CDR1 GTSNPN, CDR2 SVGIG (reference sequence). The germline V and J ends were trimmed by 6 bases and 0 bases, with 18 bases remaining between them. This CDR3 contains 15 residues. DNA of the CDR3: TGTGCCTGTACTCGGAGGGCAGCCCACTCCTACGAGCAGTACTTC. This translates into CACTRRAAHSYEQYF.

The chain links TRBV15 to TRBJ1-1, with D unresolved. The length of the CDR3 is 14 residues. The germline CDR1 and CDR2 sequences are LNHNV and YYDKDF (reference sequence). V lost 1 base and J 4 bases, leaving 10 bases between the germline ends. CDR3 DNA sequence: TGTGCCACCAGCAGAGTACTCCAAGGCACTGAAGCTTTCTTT. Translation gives CATSRVLQGTEAFF. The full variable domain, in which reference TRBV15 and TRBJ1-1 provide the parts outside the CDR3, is DAMVIQNPRYQVTQFGKPVTLSCSQTLNHNVMYWYQQKSSQAPKLLFHYYDKDFNNEADTPDNFQSRRPNTSFCFLDIRSPGLGDTAMYLCATSRVLQGTEAFFGQGTRLTVV.

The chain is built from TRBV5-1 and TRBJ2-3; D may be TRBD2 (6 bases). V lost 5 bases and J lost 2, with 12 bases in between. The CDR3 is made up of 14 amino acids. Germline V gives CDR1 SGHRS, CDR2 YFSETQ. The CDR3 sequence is CASSSGLNTDTQYF. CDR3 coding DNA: TGCGCCAGCAGTTCGGGACTCAACACAGATACGCAGTATTTT.

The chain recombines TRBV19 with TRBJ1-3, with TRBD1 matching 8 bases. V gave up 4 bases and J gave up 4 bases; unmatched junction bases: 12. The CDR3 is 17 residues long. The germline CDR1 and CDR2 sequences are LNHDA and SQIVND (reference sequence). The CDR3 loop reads CASSTRTGRARGNTIYF. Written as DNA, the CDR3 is TGTGCCAGTAGTACTCGGACAGGGAGGGCGCGAGGAAACACCATATATTTT.

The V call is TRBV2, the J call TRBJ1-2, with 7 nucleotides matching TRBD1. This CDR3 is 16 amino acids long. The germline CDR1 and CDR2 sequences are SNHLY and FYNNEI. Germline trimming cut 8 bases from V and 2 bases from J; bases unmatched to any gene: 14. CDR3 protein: CASRPIDRDLNYGYTF. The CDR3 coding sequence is TGTGCCAGCCGACCCATTGACAGGGACCTGAACTATGGCTACACCTTC.

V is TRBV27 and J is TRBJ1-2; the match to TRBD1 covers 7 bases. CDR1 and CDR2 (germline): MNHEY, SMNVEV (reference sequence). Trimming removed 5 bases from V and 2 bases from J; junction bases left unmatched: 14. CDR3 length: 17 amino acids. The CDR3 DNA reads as TGTGCCAGCAGTCCCCACAGCGGGGACAGAGAGAACTATGGCTACACCTTC. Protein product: CASSPHSGDRENYGYTF.

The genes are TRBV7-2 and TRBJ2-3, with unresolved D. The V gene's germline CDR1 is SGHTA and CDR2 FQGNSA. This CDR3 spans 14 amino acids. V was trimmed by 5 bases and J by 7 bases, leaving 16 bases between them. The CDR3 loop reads CASSLLNIRYTQYF. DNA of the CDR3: TGTGCCAGCAGCCTTCTAAACATTCGCTATACGCAGTATTTT.

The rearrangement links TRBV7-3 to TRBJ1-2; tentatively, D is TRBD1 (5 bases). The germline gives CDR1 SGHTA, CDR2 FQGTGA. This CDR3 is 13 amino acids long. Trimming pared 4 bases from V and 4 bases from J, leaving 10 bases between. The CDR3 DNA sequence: TGTGCCAGCAGCTCGACAGCGGGCTATGGCTACACCTTC. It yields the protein CASSSTAGYGYTF.

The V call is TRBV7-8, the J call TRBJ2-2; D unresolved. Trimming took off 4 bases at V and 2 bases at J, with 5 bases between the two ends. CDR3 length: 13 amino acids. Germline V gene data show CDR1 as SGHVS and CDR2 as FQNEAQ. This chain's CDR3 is CASSYPNTGELFF. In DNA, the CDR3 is TGTGCCAGCAGCTATCCTAACACCGGGGAGCTGTTTTTT.

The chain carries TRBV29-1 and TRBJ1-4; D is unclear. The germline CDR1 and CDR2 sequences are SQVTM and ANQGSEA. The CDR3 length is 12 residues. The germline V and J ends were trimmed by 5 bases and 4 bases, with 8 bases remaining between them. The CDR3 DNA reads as TGCAGCGTTATCAGTAATAATGAAAAACTGTTTTTT. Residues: CSVISNNEKLFF.

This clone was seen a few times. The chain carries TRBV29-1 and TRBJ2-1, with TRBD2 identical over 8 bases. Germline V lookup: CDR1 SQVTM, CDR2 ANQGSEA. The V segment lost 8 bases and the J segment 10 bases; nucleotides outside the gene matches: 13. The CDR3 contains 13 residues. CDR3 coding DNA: TGCAGCCCTGGACTAGCTAGGTCCGGGGAGCAGTTCTTC. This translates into CSPGLARSGEQFF.

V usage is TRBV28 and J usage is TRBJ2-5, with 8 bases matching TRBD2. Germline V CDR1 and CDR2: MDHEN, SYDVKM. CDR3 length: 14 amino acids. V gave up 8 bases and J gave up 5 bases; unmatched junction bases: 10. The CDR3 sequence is CASAGGRAVETQYF. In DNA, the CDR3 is TGTGCCAGCGCGGGGGGCCGCGCGGTTGAGACCCAGTACTTC.

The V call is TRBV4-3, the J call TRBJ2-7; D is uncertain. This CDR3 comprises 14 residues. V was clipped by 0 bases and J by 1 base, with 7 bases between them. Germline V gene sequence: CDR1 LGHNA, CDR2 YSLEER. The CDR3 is CASSQDSPSYEQYF. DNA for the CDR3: TGCGCCAGCAGCCAAGACAGCCCATCCTACGAGCAGTACTTC.

The CDR3 region has the DNA TGTGCCAGCAGCATACTACTCACAGATACGCAGTATTTT. It translates to CASSILLTDTQYF. The chain links TRBV7-9 to TRBJ2-3; D unresolved. CDR1 SEHNR and CDR2 FQNEAQ come from the germline V gene (reference sequence). This CDR3 is 13 amino acids long. The V end was cut by 5 bases, the J end by 2 bases, with 8 bases between.

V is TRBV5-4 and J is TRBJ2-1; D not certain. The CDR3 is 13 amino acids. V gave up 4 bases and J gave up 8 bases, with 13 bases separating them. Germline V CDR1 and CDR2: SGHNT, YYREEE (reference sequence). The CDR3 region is CASSGDPGDEQFF. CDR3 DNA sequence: TGTGCCAGCAGCGGGGATCCTGGCGATGAGCAGTTCTTC.

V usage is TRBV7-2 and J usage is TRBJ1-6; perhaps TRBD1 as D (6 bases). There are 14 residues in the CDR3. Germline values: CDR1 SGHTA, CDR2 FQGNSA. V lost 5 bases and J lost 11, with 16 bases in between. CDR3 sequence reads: CASSHREGNPPLHF. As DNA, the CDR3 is TGTGCCAGCAGCCACAGGGAGGGGAACCCACCCCTCCACTTT.

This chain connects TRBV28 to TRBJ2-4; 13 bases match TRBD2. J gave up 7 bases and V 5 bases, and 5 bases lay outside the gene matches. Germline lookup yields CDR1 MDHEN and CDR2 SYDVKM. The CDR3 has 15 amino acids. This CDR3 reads CASSATSGRRNIQYF. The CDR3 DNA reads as TGTGCCAGCAGTGCGACTAGCGGGAGGCGGAACATTCAGTACTTC.

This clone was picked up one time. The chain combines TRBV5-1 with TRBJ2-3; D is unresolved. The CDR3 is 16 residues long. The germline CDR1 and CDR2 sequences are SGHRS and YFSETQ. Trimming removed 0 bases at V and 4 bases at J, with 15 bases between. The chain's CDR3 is CASSLANSGEPDTQYF. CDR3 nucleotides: TGCGCCAGCAGCTTGGCCAATAGTGGAGAGCCAGATACGCAGTATTTT. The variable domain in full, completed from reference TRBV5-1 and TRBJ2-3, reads KAGVTQTPRYLIKTRGQQVTLSCSPISGHRSVSWYQQTPGQGLQFLFEYFSETQRNKGNFPGRFSGRQFSNSRSEMNVSTLELGDSALYLCASSLANSGEPDTQYFGPGTRLTVL.

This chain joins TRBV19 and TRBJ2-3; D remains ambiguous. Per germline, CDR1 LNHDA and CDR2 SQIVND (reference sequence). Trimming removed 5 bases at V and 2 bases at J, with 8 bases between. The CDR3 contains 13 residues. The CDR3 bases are TGTGCCAGTAGTCTCGGGTACACAGATACGCAGTATTTT. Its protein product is CASSLGYTDTQYF.

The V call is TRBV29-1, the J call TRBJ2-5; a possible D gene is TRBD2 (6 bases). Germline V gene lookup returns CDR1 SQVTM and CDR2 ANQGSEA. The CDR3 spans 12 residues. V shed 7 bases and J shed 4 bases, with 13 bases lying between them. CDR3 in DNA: TGCAGCGCTGTATGGGGAGGAGAGACCCAGTACTTC. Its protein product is CSAVWGGETQYF.